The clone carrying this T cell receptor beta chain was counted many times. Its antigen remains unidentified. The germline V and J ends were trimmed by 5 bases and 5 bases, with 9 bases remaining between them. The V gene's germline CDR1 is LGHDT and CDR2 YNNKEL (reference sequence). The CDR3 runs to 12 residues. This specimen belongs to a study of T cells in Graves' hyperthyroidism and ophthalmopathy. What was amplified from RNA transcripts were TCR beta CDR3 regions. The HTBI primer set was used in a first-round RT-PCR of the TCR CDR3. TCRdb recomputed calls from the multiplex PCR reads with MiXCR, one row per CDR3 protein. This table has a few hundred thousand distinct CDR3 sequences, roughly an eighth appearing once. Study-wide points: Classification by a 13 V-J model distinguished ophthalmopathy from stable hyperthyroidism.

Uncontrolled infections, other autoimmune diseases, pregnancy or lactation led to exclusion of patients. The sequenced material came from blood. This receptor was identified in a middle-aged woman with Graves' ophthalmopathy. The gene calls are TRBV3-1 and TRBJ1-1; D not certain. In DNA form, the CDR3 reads TGTGCCAGCAGCTCTCATTCGACTGAAGCTTTCTTT. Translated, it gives CASSSHSTEAFF.